Below, 8 T cell receptor beta chains from the same sample are listed, as sequenced in a study of blood T cell repertoires in COVID-19. This table comes from immunoSEQ multiplex PCR, and its TCRdb copy is limited to in-frame clones, with some not included. The data contain around 140,000 clones, over 70% of them singletons. Sequencing was performed on peripheral blood. All receptors come from a woman aged 55-75 years with acute or convalescent COVID-19.

A few counts support this clone. V and J are TRBV4-1 and TRBJ2-7; perhaps TRBD1 as D (6 bases). Trimming pared 0 bases from V and 4 bases from J, leaving 10 bases between. The CDR3 runs to 14 residues. Germline-derived CDR1 and CDR2 are MGHRA and YSYEKL. This CDR3 reads CASSQERGRYEQYF. CDR3 bases: TGCGCCAGCAGCCAAGAGAGGGGGAGATACGAGCAGTACTTC.

The rearrangement uses TRBV5-1 and TRBJ2-3; D not certain. Trimming removed 0 bases at V and 2 bases at J, with 13 bases between. From germline, CDR1 is SGHRS and CDR2 YFSETQ. CDR3 length: 16 amino acids. The CDR3 DNA reads as TGCGCCAGCAGCTTGGGTGGCGGAGCAAACACAGATACGCAGTATTTT. This encodes CASSLGGGANTDTQYF.

The rearrangement uses TRBV28 and TRBJ2-7, with 10 bases lining up with TRBD1. After removal of 6 bases from V and 2 bases from J, the junction contained 4 bases not matched to a gene. The CDR3 has 14 residues. CDR1 is MDHEN and CDR2 is SYDVKM in the germline V gene. The CDR3 DNA reads as TGTGCCAGCAGAACCGGGACAGGGGCCTACGAGCAGTACTTC. It translates to CASRTGTGAYEQYF.

The V gene is TRBV15, the J gene TRBJ1-3, with D maybe TRBD1 (5 bases). V lost 0 bases to trimming and J lost 4 bases, with 19 bases between them. CDR3 length equals 18 residues. Germline V gene lookup returns CDR1 LNHNV and CDR2 YYDKDF (reference sequence). CDR3 amino acids: CATSRDIMLGQGGNTIYF. CDR3 nucleotide sequence: TGTGCCACCAGCAGAGATATAATGCTGGGGCAGGGAGGAAACACCATATATTTT.

The chain uses TRBV6-1 and TRBJ2-1, with 9 bases that match TRBD2. Germline V gives CDR1 MNHNS, CDR2 SASEGT. The CDR3 is made up of 16 amino acids. The V gene end was trimmed by 4 bases and the J gene end by 1 base; junction bases not matched to a gene: 5. This chain's CDR3 is CASSVVTSGSYNEQFF. The CDR3 nucleotides are TGTGCCAGCAGTGTGGTAACTAGCGGGTCCTACAATGAGCAGTTCTTC.

The chain couples TRBV27 to TRBJ2-2; D perhaps matches TRBD1 (6 bases). V was shortened by 0 bases and J by 8 bases, with 10 bases between the two germline ends. This CDR3 contains 14 residues. Germline CDR1 and CDR2: MNHEY and SMNVEV (reference sequence). The CDR3 coding sequence is TGTGCCAGCAGTTTATCCTTAGACAGGGGGGAGCTGTTTTTT. Its translation is CASSLSLDRGELFF.

The sample holds a few counts of this clone. V usage is TRBV7-9 and J usage is TRBJ1-2; 10 bases align to TRBD1. The CDR3 has 16 residues. The V and J ends lost 4 bases and 8 bases, in that order; junction bases with no gene match: 13. The V gene's germline CDR1 is SEHNR and CDR2 FQNEAQ (reference sequence). The CDR3 sequence: CASSSGTGALQGGYTF. The CDR3 DNA reads TGTGCCAGCAGCTCTGGGACAGGGGCCCTCCAAGGGGGCTACACCTTC. The entire variable domain, with the rest obtained from reference TRBV7-9 and TRBJ1-2, is as follows: DTGVSQNPRHKITKRGQNVTFRCDPISEHNRLYWYRQTLGQGPEFLTYFQNEAQLEKSRLLSDRFSAERPKGSFSTLEIQRTEQGDSAMYLCASSSGTGALQGGYTFGSGTRLTVV.

The V call is TRBV6-1, the J call TRBJ1-1; unclear D gene. This CDR3 spans 12 amino acids. CDR1 MNHNS and CDR2 SASEGT come from the germline V gene. V was trimmed by 3 bases and J by 5 bases, leaving 7 bases between them. CDR3 sequence: CASSDLSTEAFF. The DNA for the CDR3 is TGTGCCAGCAGTGATTTGTCGACTGAAGCTTTCTTT.